This passage covers 24 T cell receptor beta chains from one sample sequenced in a study of a mutant IDH1 vaccine in newly diagnosed glioma. Their specific antigens are unknown. Specified time point: week 35, safety follow-up. Vaccination comprised doses that each held 300 ug of mutant IDH1 20-mer peptide, plus topical imiquimod. Assay used: immunoSEQ multiplex PCR; TCRdb lists only in-frame clones, some missing. Seen here are 35,000 to 45,000 clones, about 80% observed once, and the top ten hold approximately 4.6%. Sample: PBMCs, taken from a glioma patient whose treatment included an IDH1 peptide vaccine. These receptor sequences come from a woman in her 50s with glioma.

V and J are TRBV7-2 and TRBJ1-2; 9 bases agree with TRBD1. This CDR3 is built from 14 residues. The ends lost 3 bases at V and 4 bases at J; junction bases unmatched: 3. Germline V gene lookup returns CDR1 SGHTA and CDR2 FQGNSA. CDR3 amino acids: CASSLGQGAYGYTF. CDR3 bases: TGTGCCAGCAGCTTGGGACAGGGAGCCTATGGCTACACCTTC.

This clone was found once. The genes are TRBV30 and TRBJ2-6; weak D call: TRBD1 (5 bases). This CDR3 region has 15 residues. CDR1 and CDR2 (germline): GTSNPN, SVGIG (reference sequence). Trimming stripped 0 bases from V and 4 bases from J, with 10 bases between. As DNA, the CDR3 is TGTGCCTGGAGTGTACAGGCGGCCGGGGCCAACGTCCTGACTTTC. Its translation: CAWSVQAAGANVLTF.

This sequence joins TRBV5-6 and TRBJ2-5; no clear D. The V end was cut by 0 bases, the J end by 4 bases, with 13 bases between. The CDR3 is made up of 15 amino acids. CDR1 and CDR2 from the germline V gene are SGHDT and YYEEEE. CDR3 nucleotide sequence: TGTGCCAGCAGCTTGGTTTACACCGATGGAGAGACCCAGTACTTC. It specifies CASSLVYTDGETQYF.

This clone was seen a few times. V and J are TRBV19 and TRBJ1-5; no firm D call. The CDR3 totals 17 residues. Trimming took 3 bases from V and 3 from J, leaving 18 bases between them. CDR1 and CDR2 (germline): LNHDA, SQIVND (reference sequence). CDR3 sequence: CASSISSGGSPNQPQHF. The CDR3 region has the DNA TGTGCCAGTAGTATTAGCTCGGGAGGGTCCCCCAATCAGCCCCAGCATTTT.

The rearrangement uses TRBV7-9 and TRBJ2-2; the D gene is possibly TRBD1 (6 bases). The CDR3 length is 13 residues. V lost 10 bases to trimming and J lost 5 bases, with 14 bases between them. Germline values: CDR1 SEHNR, CDR2 FQNEAQ (reference sequence). CDR3 DNA sequence: TGTGCCAAGGACCCAGGGGAAACCGGGGAGCTGTTTTTT. Its translation is CAKDPGETGELFF.

This clone was detected once. The chain uses TRBV5-1 and TRBJ1-1; no definite D call. The CDR3 is made up of 16 amino acids. Looked up from germline, CDR1 is SGHRS and CDR2 is YFSETQ. V shed 7 bases and J shed 2 bases, with 21 bases lying between them. This CDR3 reads CASSHSLWSSNTEAFF. CDR3 coding DNA: TGCGCCAGCTCACACTCCTTGTGGTCTAGCAACACTGAAGCTTTCTTT.

This chain's CDR3 is CASSLASGGAEETQYF. The CDR3 nucleotides are TGTGCCAGCAGCTTAGCTAGCGGGGGGGCTGAAGAGACCCAGTACTTC. V is TRBV7-2 and J is TRBJ2-5; 11 bases map to TRBD2. CDR1 is SGHTA, CDR2 FQGNSA, per germline. This CDR3 region has 16 residues. V lost 0 bases to trimming and J lost 3 bases; unmatched junction nucleotides: 3.

The chain has TRBV11-1 and TRBJ1-6, with a tentative D call TRBD1 (5 bases). The germline CDR1 and CDR2 sequences are SGHAT and FQDESV (reference sequence). V dropped 0 bases and J dropped 7 bases, with 10 bases sitting between them. The CDR3 has 15 amino acids. CDR3 sequence reads: CASSLAGPQNSPLHF. CDR3 DNA: TGTGCCAGCAGCTTAGCGGGGCCCCAGAATTCACCCCTCCACTTT.

Only a few counts were recorded for this clone. The gene calls are TRBV15 and TRBJ2-5; D remains unclear. The CDR3 extends over 12 amino acids. V lost 0 bases, J lost 7 bases, and 6 bases lay in between. The V gene's germline CDR1 is LNHNV and CDR2 YYDKDF (reference sequence). This chain's CDR3 is CATSRDSGTQYF. DNA of the CDR3: TGTGCCACCAGCAGAGATTCGGGGACCCAGTACTTC.

This chain joins TRBV11-3 and TRBJ1-2, with a possible D match to TRBD1 (5 bases). CDR1 and CDR2 from the germline V gene are SGHNT and YENEEA. The CDR3 extends over 12 amino acids. V was clipped by 9 bases and J by 3 bases, with 11 bases between them. The DNA of the CDR3 is TGTGCCAGTGGGGGGGAAGACTATGGCTACACCTTC. Its translation: CASGGEDYGYTF.

V gene TRBV9 combines with J gene TRBJ2-7; a possible D gene is TRBD1 (6 bases). This CDR3 has 13 residues. V dropped 4 bases and J dropped 3 bases, with 11 bases sitting between them. CDR1 is SGDLS, CDR2 YYNGEE, per germline. The CDR3 region is CASSFGQSYEQYF. CDR3 coding DNA: TGTGCCAGCAGCTTTGGACAGAGCTACGAGCAGTACTTC.

V gene TRBV9 combines with J gene TRBJ1-6, with 7 bases matching TRBD1. This CDR3 contains 14 residues. The ends lost 3 bases at V and 5 bases at J; junction bases unmatched: 2. Per the germline V gene, CDR1 is SGDLS and CDR2 is YYNGEE. The CDR3 spells CASSAGQNNSPLHF. In DNA form, the CDR3 reads TGTGCCAGCAGCGCGGGACAGAATAATTCACCCCTCCACTTT.

The chain combines TRBV30 with TRBJ1-6; no clear D. Per germline, CDR1 GTSNPN and CDR2 SVGIG (reference sequence). Between the trimmed V and J ends, which lost 1 base and 5 bases, there was a span of 6 bases. The CDR3 is 13 residues long. The CDR3 DNA sequence: TGTGCCTGGAGTGGAGAGGATAATTCACCCCTCCACTTT. It yields the protein CAWSGEDNSPLHF.

The V gene is TRBV10-3, the J gene TRBJ1-1, with D tentatively TRBD1 (5 bases). The CDR3 extends over 14 amino acids. Germline V gene lookup returns CDR1 ENHRY and CDR2 SYGVKD. Trimming cost V 10 bases and J 1 base, with 16 bases left between them. Here the CDR3 DNA reads TGTGCCACGAACAGGTATGACACGAACACTGAAGCTTTCTTT. Translation: CATNRYDTNTEAFF.

The chain links TRBV9 to TRBJ2-5; D is uncertain. Germline V gene lookup returns CDR1 SGDLS and CDR2 YYNGEE. Trimming stripped 3 bases from V and 5 bases from J, with 14 bases between. This CDR3 has 14 amino acids. The CDR3 here is CASSESKGRETQYF. Written as DNA, the CDR3 is TGTGCCAGCAGCGAGTCGAAGGGAAGGGAGACCCAGTACTTC.

V gene TRBV5-3 combines with J gene TRBJ2-5, with 8 bases identical to TRBD2. TRBV5-3 is an ORF for which the function is uncertain. V was pared by 4 bases and J by 4 bases, with 9 bases of the junction left unmatched. The CDR3 covers 15 residues. The CDR3, as DNA: TGTGCCAGAAGCCCCATTGACGGGGGGGCAGAGACCCAGTACTTC. It yields the protein CARSPIDGGAETQYF.

The J gene is TRBJ1-1, the V gene TRBV6-6; TRBD1 matches 8 bases. With V trimmed by 6 bases and J by 6 bases, 12 bases remained unmatched. CDR1 and CDR2 from the germline V gene are MNHNY and SVGAGI (reference sequence). This CDR3 has 15 amino acids. CDR3 in DNA: TGTGCCAGCAGCCTAGGAGGGGCAGGGGGCTCTGAAGCTTTCTTT. It codes for CASSLGGAGGSEAFF.

The rearrangement links TRBV27 to TRBJ1-1, with D unresolved. CDR1 and CDR2 (germline): MNHEY, SMNVEV (reference sequence). Trimming removed 3 bases from V and 5 bases from J, with 13 bases in between. The CDR3 is 14 residues long. CDR3 amino acids: CASSFAGSWTEAFF. CDR3 DNA sequence: TGTGCCAGCAGTTTCGCGGGCTCGTGGACTGAAGCTTTCTTT.

This chain links TRBV9 with TRBJ2-2; 8 bases are shared with TRBD2. V was clipped by 0 bases and J by 2 bases; unmatched bases: 6. The CDR3 spans 17 residues. The germline gives CDR1 SGDLS, CDR2 YYNGEE. Here the CDR3 DNA reads TGTGCCAGCAGCGTAGTAAGCGGGGGCGTTAACACCGGGGAGCTGTTTTTT. It yields the protein CASSVVSGGVNTGELFF.

This clone was seen a few times. V is TRBV7-8 and J is TRBJ1-6, with D perhaps matching TRBD1 (5 bases). The germline V and J ends were trimmed by 2 bases and 6 bases, with 11 bases remaining between them. Per the germline V gene, CDR1 is SGHVS and CDR2 is FQNEAQ. The CDR3 covers 15 residues. In DNA form, the CDR3 reads TGTGCCAGCAGCTTATTCCTGGGACTTAATTCACCCCTCCACTTT. Amino acid sequence: CASSLFLGLNSPLHF.

CDR3 in amino acids: CASSGRLANTGELFF. CDR3 DNA sequence: TGTGCCAGCAGTGGCAGACTAGCTAACACCGGGGAGCTGTTTTTT. The chain recombines TRBV6-1 with TRBJ2-2; 7 bases line up with TRBD2. The junction had 4 bases not matched to a gene; V was cut back by 4 bases and J by 2 bases. This CDR3 is built from 15 residues. Germline V gene lookup returns CDR1 MNHNS and CDR2 SASEGT.

This clone was seen a few times. The chain combines TRBV19 with TRBJ2-7; D remains unclear. CDR1 and CDR2 (germline): LNHDA, SQIVND (reference sequence). The ends were cut back, 4 bases at V and 3 bases at J, with 4 bases in the middle. This CDR3 is 11 amino acids long. CDR3 nucleotides: TGTGCCAGTAGTACATTCTACGAGCAGTACTTC. This translates into CASSTFYEQYF.

The V gene is TRBV4-1, the J gene TRBJ2-1, with D possibly TRBD2 on 5 matching bases. CDR3 length equals 14 residues. V was pared by 2 bases and J by 8 bases, with 13 bases between. Looked up from germline, CDR1 is MGHRA and CDR2 is YSYEKL. This chain's CDR3 is CASSQRDSEDEQFF. The CDR3 DNA reads as TGCGCCAGCAGCCAAAGAGATAGCGAGGATGAGCAGTTCTTC.

The chain couples TRBV5-1 to TRBJ2-7, with D possibly being TRBD1 (6 bases). CDR1 SGHRS and CDR2 YFSETQ come from the germline V gene. This CDR3 is 14 amino acids long. The V end lost 2 bases, the J end lost 3 bases, and 12 bases lay between the germline ends. The CDR3 sequence: CASSFAGQNYEQYF. CDR3 bases: TGCGCCAGCAGCTTCGCTGGACAGAACTACGAGCAGTACTTC.